This T cell receptor (beta chain) was sequenced during a study of T-cell memory formation after mild COVID-19. Study details: TCR clusters mostly belonged to single donors.

Looked up from germline, CDR1 is SQVTM and CDR2 is ANQGSEA. The CDR3 loop spans 11 amino acids. The V end was cut by 7 bases, the J end by 11 bases, with 17 bases between. TCRdb independently ran MiXCR on the 5' RACE reads; one entry per CDR3 protein. The top ten hold less than 45% of the sample, which has 65,000 to 100,000 distinct CDR3 sequences, about 13% seen once. This clonotype showed up just a few times. Its antigen is unidentified. Findings and limits, study-wide: Clones that contracted clustered mainly in CM and EM if CD4+ and in EMRA if CD8+. That cross-reactive memory joined was suggested by some responding clones appearing in pre-infection memory. CD4/CD8 balance held among clones contracting day 15 to 85, and later expanders leaned CD4+.

Sequenced input: PBMCs or a T cell subset sorted from them (not recorded which). The chain links TRBV29-1 to TRBJ1-1; D unresolved. The sequence was collected from a man in his late teens or twenties who had mild COVID-19 (a few samples of this study predate the infection). Cell type and time point are not known. The CDR3 DNA is TGCAGCGCGGTAGTTCTGGCTCGGGCTTTCTTT. The encoded protein is CSAVVLARAFF.